This entry lists 14 T cell receptor beta chains sequenced from one sample in a study of cytomegalovirus exposure and HLA in healthy donors. PCR was performed using 60 Vbeta and 13 Jbeta primers. Only in-frame clones appear in the TCRdb table, and some are missing; sequencing was by immunoSEQ multiplex PCR. There are roughly 170,000 clones in the sample; around 74% occur only once, and around 2.4% lies in the top ten. Sequenced sample: PBMCs. The origin of the receptors is a female donor in good health and CMV-seronegative.

In this sample, this clone turned up a few times. The rearrangement links TRBV4-2 to TRBJ2-7; D might be TRBD2 (5 bases). The CDR3 contains 17 residues. V dropped 1 base and J dropped 0 bases, with 16 bases sitting between them. Germline V CDR1 and CDR2: LGHNA, YNFKEQ. CDR3 loop: CASSQGGNGEPSYEQYF. DNA of the CDR3: TGTGCCAGCAGCCAAGGAGGCAACGGGGAGCCCTCCTACGAGCAGTACTTC.

The genes are TRBV13 and TRBJ2-3, with TRBD2 matching over 13 bases. The V gene end was trimmed by 4 bases and the J gene end by 2 bases; junction bases not matched to a gene: 12. The germline V gene encodes CDR1 PRHDT and CDR2 FYEKMQ (reference sequence). The CDR3 loop spans 19 amino acids. The CDR3 loop reads CASSSLGGTSGTFTDTQYF. DNA for the CDR3: TGTGCCAGCAGCTCCTTGGGGGGGACTAGCGGGACGTTCACAGATACGCAGTATTTT.

The genes are TRBV2 and TRBJ2-2, with D possibly TRBD2 on 5 matching bases. The CDR3 consists of 16 residues. V was trimmed by 2 bases and J by 4 bases, leaving 14 bases between them. The germline V gene has CDR1 SNHLY and CDR2 FYNNEI. The CDR3 sequence: CASSELGGRPTGELFF. For the CDR3, the DNA is TGTGCCAGCAGTGAATTAGGAGGCAGACCCACCGGGGAGCTGTTTTTT.

The CDR3 sequence: CASSLWAPDEQFF. The CDR3 region has the DNA TGCGCCAGCAGCTTGTGGGCTCCGGATGAGCAGTTCTTC. The chain uses TRBV5-1 and TRBJ2-1; D remains ambiguous. Germline values: CDR1 SGHRS, CDR2 YFSETQ. Trimming left V 1 base short and J 8 bases short, with 10 bases between. CDR3 size: 13 residues. The complete variable domain, with remaining parts taken from reference TRBV5-1 and TRBJ2-1, reads KAGVTQTPRYLIKTRGQQVTLSCSPISGHRSVSWYQQTPGQGLQFLFEYFSETQRNKGNFPGRFSGRQFSNSRSEMNVSTLELGDSALYLCASSLWAPDEQFFGPGTRLTVL.

This chain joins TRBV9 and TRBJ1-1, with TRBD1 matching over 7 bases. J lost 2 bases, V lost 4 bases, and 8 bases had no gene match. Per germline, CDR1 SGDLS and CDR2 YYNGEE. The CDR3 is made up of 15 amino acids. The DNA for the CDR3 is TGTGCCAGCAGCCCCCAGACAGGGCAAAACACTGAAGCTTTCTTT. Translating gives CASSPQTGQNTEAFF.

Here the CDR3 DNA reads TGTGCCAGCAGCCAGGACAGGGCCTATGGCTACACCTTC. The encoded protein is CASSQDRAYGYTF. The J gene is TRBJ1-2, the V gene TRBV9; TRBD1 matches 8 bases. V lost 4 bases and J lost 4; bases outside the gene matches: 3. The germline V gene has CDR1 SGDLS and CDR2 YYNGEE. This CDR3 has 13 residues.

In its sample, this clone was seen a few times. The J gene is TRBJ2-6, the V gene TRBV7-9; 8 nucleotides line up with TRBD1. This CDR3 spans 16 amino acids. V gave up 3 bases and J gave up 4 bases; unmatched junction bases: 5. Germline CDR1 is SEHNR and CDR2 is FQNEAQ (reference sequence). CDR3 sequence: CASSFGQGAGANVLTF. In nucleotides, the CDR3 is TGTGCCAGCAGCTTTGGGCAGGGGGCGGGGGCCAACGTCCTGACTTTC.

The V gene is TRBV5-1, the J gene TRBJ2-5, with TRBD1 as a possible D gene (5 bases). V was clipped by 5 bases and J by 2 bases, with 16 bases between them. Looked up from germline, CDR1 is SGHRS and CDR2 is YFSETQ. This CDR3 spans 15 amino acids. CDR3 DNA sequence: TGCGCCAGCAGTCCAACTGGGGCCAATCAAGAGACCCAGTACTTC. This codes for CASSPTGANQETQYF.

The chain joins TRBV6-5 to TRBJ2-7; 7 nucleotides match TRBD2. CDR3 size: 14 residues. The V segment lost 8 bases and the J segment 5 bases; nucleotides outside the gene matches: 12. From germline, CDR1 is MNHEY and CDR2 SVGAGI. The CDR3 DNA reads TGTGCCAGCGCCCTGGGAGGGTGGGAAAACGAGCAGTACTTC. This sequence encodes CASALGGWENEQYF.

The J gene is TRBJ2-5, the V gene TRBV30, with a weak D call TRBD1 (6 bases). The CDR3 totals 12 residues. CDR1 GTSNPN and CDR2 SVGIG come from the germline V gene (reference sequence). The germline V and J ends were trimmed by 5 bases and 7 bases, with 14 bases remaining between them. CDR3 loop: CAWGYREGTQYF. CDR3 coding DNA: TGTGCCTGGGGTTACAGGGAAGGGACCCAGTACTTC.

The chain has TRBV2 and TRBJ1-6; 7 bases align to TRBD1. After removal of 8 bases from V and 14 bases from J, the junction contained 12 bases not matched to a gene. The CDR3 has 13 residues. Germline values: CDR1 SNHLY, CDR2 FYNNEI. The CDR3 loop reads CASGAGTDAALHF. The CDR3 DNA reads as TGTGCCAGCGGGGCCGGGACAGATGCCGCCCTCCACTTT. The variable domain in full, completed from reference TRBV2 and TRBJ1-6, reads EPEVTQTPSHQVTQMGQEVILRCVPISNHLYFYWYRQILGQKVEFLVSFYNNEISEKSEIFDDQFSVERPDGSNFTLKIRSTKLEDSAMYFCASGAGTDAALHFGNGTRLTVT.

This rearrangement joins TRBV7-2 to TRBJ2-5; 13 positions agree with TRBD2. The J segment lost 5 bases and the V segment lost 6 bases, leaving 3 bases of the junction unmatched. The CDR3 covers 14 residues. Germline CDR1 and CDR2: SGHTA and FQGNSA. The CDR3 sequence: CASRRTSGSETQYF. The CDR3 DNA reads as TGTGCCAGCAGACGGACTAGCGGGAGTGAGACCCAGTACTTC.

The V gene is TRBV10-1, the J gene TRBJ2-4; a possible D gene is TRBD1 (5 bases). The CDR3 has 14 residues. CDR1 is WNHNN, CDR2 SYGVQD, per germline (reference sequence). V was trimmed by 5 bases and J by 0 bases, leaving 8 bases between them. Here the CDR3 DNA reads TGCGCCAGCAGTCTCAGGGTAGCCAAAAACATTCAGTACTTC. Amino acids: CASSLRVAKNIQYF.

V is TRBV6-1 and J is TRBJ2-3; 14 bases match TRBD2. V gave up 4 bases and J gave up 5 bases; unmatched junction bases: 2. CDR1 and CDR2 (germline): MNHNS, SASEGT. The CDR3 runs 15 residues. In DNA form, the CDR3 reads TGTGCCAGCAGTGGGGGACTAGCGGGGGTAGATACGCAGTATTTT. It codes for CASSGGLAGVDTQYF.